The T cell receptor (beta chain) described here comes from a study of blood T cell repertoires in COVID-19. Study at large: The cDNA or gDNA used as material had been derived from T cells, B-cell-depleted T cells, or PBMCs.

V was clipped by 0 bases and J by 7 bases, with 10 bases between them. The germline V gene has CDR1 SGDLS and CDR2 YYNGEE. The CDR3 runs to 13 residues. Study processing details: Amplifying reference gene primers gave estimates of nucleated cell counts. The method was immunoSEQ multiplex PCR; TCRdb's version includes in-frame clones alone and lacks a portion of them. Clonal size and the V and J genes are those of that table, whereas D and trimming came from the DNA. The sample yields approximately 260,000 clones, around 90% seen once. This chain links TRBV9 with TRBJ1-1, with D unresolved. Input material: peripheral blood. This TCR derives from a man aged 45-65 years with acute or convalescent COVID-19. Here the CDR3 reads CASSVGGNDEAFF. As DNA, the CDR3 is TGTGCCAGCAGCGTAGGAGGAAACGATGAAGCTTTCTTT.